This T cell receptor (beta chain) emerged from a study of T cell repertoires in cytomegalovirus infection. Study at large: Both CMV infection and a matching HLA type were indicated by public TCR beta signatures. Study observations and caveats: CMV-specific TCR beta clonotypes restricted by HLA-C were the ones dominating the ex vivo response.

TCRdb itself ran the reads through MiXCR, one entry per CDR3 protein. This table holds more than 350,000 distinct CDR3 sequences, approximately 31% found once. Germline values: CDR1 SGHTA, CDR2 FQGNSA. The V end was cut by 6 bases, the J end by 6 bases, with 18 bases between. This CDR3 has 14 residues. This clonotype was counted a few times. Its specificity is not known. The source material was PBMCs. The receptor comes from a human donor in good health (CMV status not recorded). Some clones in this sample may be carry-over from other donors' samples. This sequence joins TRBV7-2 and TRBJ2-7; possible D gene TRBD2, 6 bases. In DNA form, the CDR3 reads TGTGCCAGCAGTGGGGTAGGGGAGGTAGGCGAGCAGTACTTC. Its protein is CASSGVGEVGEQYF. The entire variable domain, with the rest obtained from reference TRBV7-2 and TRBJ2-7, is as follows: GAGVSQSPSNKVTEKGKDVELRCDPISGHTALYWYRQSLGQGLEFLIYFQGNSAPDKSGLPSDRFSAERTGGSVSTLTIQRTQQEDSAVYLCASSGVGEVGEQYFGPGTRLTVT.